This TCR beta chain emerged from a study of identical twins. General study results and limits: Conclusions leaned on cross-sectional statistical analysis and did not track the same donors over time.

Template switching added a universal primer site; cDNA carried unique molecular identifiers. MiXCR, applied by TCRdb to the 5' RACE reads, yields one record per CDR3 protein. The repertoire holds under 1 million distinct CDR3 sequences, with 12% as singletons. As regards this clonotype: Its antigen is not known.

Trimming stripped 0 bases from V and 4 bases from J, with 11 bases between. The CDR3 runs to 15 residues. The germline gives CDR1 SGHRS, CDR2 YFSETQ. The sample also formed part of further work on yellow fever vaccine responses in identical twins.

This rearrangement joins TRBV5-1 to TRBJ2-1; possibly TRBD2 for D (6 bases). Specimen: PBMCs. The source of this sequence is a woman younger than 30 in good health. The CDR3 DNA is TGCGCCAGCAGCTTGGTTGGGGAGGTTTACAATGAGCAGTTCTTC. Protein product: CASSLVGEVYNEQFF. Filled out from reference TRBV5-1 and TRBJ2-1, the complete variable domain reads KAGVTQTPRYLIKTRGQQVTLSCSPISGHRSVSWYQQTPGQGLQFLFEYFSETQRNKGNFPGRFSGRQFSNSRSEMNVSTLELGDSALYLCASSLVGEVYNEQFFGPGTRLTVL.